This T cell receptor (beta chain) was recorded in a study of metastatic and nonmetastatic thyroid tumors. Looking at the study overall: Across blood and tumor or nodule tissue, repertoires from malignant and benign thyroid patients were compared with one another.

Findings and caveats of the study: In blood and tumor, TCR beta diversity was reportedly significantly higher in malignant thyroid tumors than in benign nodules.

All patients reached thyroid surgery having received no treatment beforehand. Notes on this clone: Its cognate antigen is unknown.

The CDR3 runs to 15 residues. V shed 6 bases and J shed 2 bases, with 16 bases lying between them. Per the authors' pipeline: The study took CDR3 differences across clinicopathological groups and made a distant-metastasis classifier for papillary thyroid cancer from them. TCRdb ran MiXCR on the PCR reads. The V and J calls here are based on TCRdb, not the publication. This repertoire shows 30,000 to 35,000 clones, around 32% found once; its top ten account for over 25%. V and J are TRBV12-3 or TRBV12-4 and TRBJ2-5; TRBD1 or TRBD2 may be the D gene (5 bases each). This TCR derives from a female donor with papillary thyroid cancer or a benign thyroid nodule (not recorded which). Some clones in this sample may be carry-over from other donors' samples. Sample: blood. The CDR3 sequence is CASSSRGALQETQYF. Here the CDR3 DNA reads TGTGCCAGCAGCTCTCGAGGGGCTCTGCAAGAGACCCAGTACTTC.